The 16 T cell receptor beta chains below were found in one sample sequenced in a study of blood T cells in healthy people across ages. The second PCR ran about 6 to 12 cycles with a sample-barcoded 5' primer and J-beta primers. TCRdb recomputed calls from the 5' RACE reads with MiXCR, one row per CDR3 protein. The sample holds roughly 1.6 million distinct CDR3 sequences; almost 35% are singletons and the top ten take roughly 12%. Sequencing was performed on blood. The receptors stem from a woman in her twenties or thirties in good health.

The chain couples TRBV28 to TRBJ1-2, with D perhaps TRBD1 (5 bases). The V end was cut by 5 bases, the J end by 4 bases, with 17 bases between. This CDR3 contains 15 residues. From germline, CDR1 is MDHEN and CDR2 SYDVKM. For the CDR3, the DNA is TGTGCCAGCAGTGTGGAAGGGACCCGTACCTATGGCTACACCTTC. Its translation: CASSVEGTRTYGYTF.

Details on this clonotype: A read error may explain this, as a much larger clone is one base away. This chain uses TRBV5-5 with TRBJ2-1, with D hard to call. CDR3 length equals 13 residues. The V gene's germline CDR1 is SGHKS and CDR2 YYEKEE (reference sequence). V lost 4 bases, J lost 7 bases, and 12 bases lay in between. In DNA form, the CDR3 reads TGTGCCAGCAGCCCCACTAACGTTAATGAGCAGTTCTTC. Protein: CASSPTNVNEQFF.

This clonotype was counted between two and nine times. The V and J genes are TRBV20-1 and TRBJ2-3; 13 positions match TRBD2. Per germline, CDR1 DFQATT and CDR2 SNEGSKA (reference sequence). The CDR3 covers 14 residues. V was clipped by 3 bases and J by 6 bases; unmatched bases: 3. The CDR3 DNA reads as TGCAGTGCTAGCGGACTAGCGGGAGTTGATACGCAGTATTTT. This translates into CSASGLAGVDTQYF.

This clonotype showed up just a few times. The chain's CDR3 is CASSPRVAGTNEQFF. Here the CDR3 DNA reads TGTGCCAGCAGTCCCAGGGTAGCGGGAACCAATGAGCAGTTCTTC. This chain links TRBV27 with TRBJ2-1; 8 bases line up with TRBD2. The J segment lost 6 bases and the V segment lost 5 bases, leaving 9 bases of the junction unmatched. Germline V CDR1 and CDR2: MNHEY, SMNVEV (reference sequence). The CDR3 contains 15 residues.

This clonotype has ten or more counts. The genes are TRBV29-1 and TRBJ2-1; tentative D call: TRBD2 (6 bases). The V gene's germline CDR1 is SQVTM and CDR2 ANQGSEA. The CDR3 is 11 residues long. Trimming removed 4 bases at V and 9 bases at J, with 10 bases between. CDR3 sequence: CSVGGAGEQFF. CDR3 bases: TGCAGCGTTGGCGGGGCGGGTGAGCAGTTCTTC.

The chain combines TRBV29-1 with TRBJ2-2; D is perhaps TRBD2 (6 bases). The CDR3 is made up of 14 amino acids. Germline V CDR1 and CDR2: SQVTM, ANQGSEA. V lost 4 bases and J 4 bases, leaving 13 bases between the germline ends. CDR3 in DNA: TGCAGCGTTGGTACGGGACTTAGCACCGGGGAGCTGTTTTTT. Translated, it gives CSVGTGLSTGELFF.

This clonotype was seen a handful of times. This chain links TRBV12-3 or TRBV12-4 with TRBJ1-2; the D is unclear. The germline V and J ends were trimmed by 2 bases and 4 bases, with 8 bases remaining between them. The CDR3 loop spans 13 amino acids. The CDR3 loop is CASSLPGFYGYTF. The CDR3 nucleotides read TGTGCCAGCAGTTTACCGGGATTCTATGGCTACACCTTC.

The CDR3 bases are TGTGCCAGCAGAGTGACGCCGAACACTGAAGCTTTCTTT. This encodes CASRVTPNTEAFF. This sequence joins TRBV2 and TRBJ1-1; D is unresolved. V was trimmed by 6 bases and J by 1 base, leaving 9 bases between them. The CDR3 has 13 residues. Germline V CDR1 and CDR2: SNHLY, FYNNEI.

The CDR3 bases are TGTGCCACCAGTAAATTATCCGATACGCAGTATTTT. This gives the protein CATSKLSDTQYF. The chain has TRBV24-1 and TRBJ2-3; D is ambiguous. This CDR3 has 12 amino acids. Trimming took 6 bases from V and 6 from J, leaving 9 bases between them. Germline CDR1 is KGHDR and CDR2 is SFDVKD.

This chain joins TRBV28 and TRBJ1-2; D gene uncertain. This CDR3 has 15 residues. V lost 9 bases and J 0 bases, leaving 17 bases between the germline ends. The germline V gene encodes CDR1 MDHEN and CDR2 SYDVKM. CDR3 sequence (DNA): TGTGCCAGTAGTCCTCAAGGTGGTTCTAACTATGGCTACACCTTC. Amino acid sequence: CASSPQGGSNYGYTF.

The chain couples TRBV20-1 to TRBJ2-7; 9 bases line up with TRBD1. Germline loops: CDR1 DFQATT, CDR2 SNEGSKA (reference sequence). This CDR3 spans 13 amino acids. Trimming cost V 7 bases and J 3 bases; bases outside gene matches: 7. The chain's CDR3 is CSVAGTGNYEQYF. CDR3 in DNA: TGCAGTGTCGCCGGGACAGGGAACTACGAGCAGTACTTC.

There are a few counts of this clonotype. The rearrangement uses TRBV20-1 and TRBJ2-1; D gene uncertain. Trimming removed 3 bases at V and 3 bases at J, with 15 bases between. This CDR3 spans 15 amino acids. Germline lookup yields CDR1 DFQATT and CDR2 SNEGSKA (reference sequence). The CDR3 protein is CSASDTGTNYNEQFF. The CDR3 coding sequence is TGCAGTGCTAGCGACACGGGTACCAACTACAATGAGCAGTTCTTC.

In its sample, this clonotype was seen once. This may be a read error, as it is one base from a much larger clone. Because the CDR3 is missing its conserved closing phenylalanine or tryptophan, this is likely a read error. This sequence joins TRBV4-1 and TRBJ2-3, with a weak D call TRBD1 (5 bases). CDR1 MGHRA and CDR2 YSYEKL come from the germline V gene. The CDR3 runs 15 residues. V gave up 0 bases and J gave up 1 base, with 8 bases separating them. CDR3 amino acids: CASSQDEGGTDTQYV. CDR3 DNA: TGCGCCAGCAGCCAAGATGAAGGGGGCACAGATACGCAGTATGTT.

The V and J genes are TRBV28 and TRBJ1-6; D gene uncertain. Trimming removed 5 bases from V and 6 bases from J, with 11 bases in between. The CDR3 contains 14 residues. The germline gives CDR1 MDHEN, CDR2 SYDVKM. This CDR3 reads CASSRPGGNSPLHF. The CDR3 DNA is TGTGCCAGCAGTCGTCCAGGCGGTAATTCACCCCTCCACTTT.

Details on this clonotype: A much larger clonotype is one base distant, so this may be a read error. The V and J genes are TRBV12-3 or TRBV12-4 and TRBJ2-5; TRBD1 might be the D (6 bases). CDR3 size: 16 residues. CDR3 sequence: CTSSLGYREVFKTQYF. Written as DNA, the CDR3 is TGTACCAGCAGTTTAGGGTACAGGGAAGTTTTCAAGACCCAGTACTTC.

The chain couples TRBV28 to TRBJ2-3; TRBD2 matches at 7 bases. The CDR3 is made up of 19 amino acids. CDR1 is MDHEN, CDR2 SYDVKM, per germline. The V gene end was trimmed by 5 bases and the J gene end by 3 bases; junction bases not matched to a gene: 20. This chain's CDR3 is CASSTSRLAGAPETDTQYF. CDR3 nucleotides: TGTGCCAGCAGTACAAGCAGGCTGGCGGGAGCCCCAGAGACAGATACGCAGTATTTT.